This T cell receptor beta chain originates from a study of early stage breast cancer tumors. The method was immunoSEQ multiplex PCR; TCRdb's version includes in-frame clones alone and lacks a portion of them. The sample comprises about 51,000 clones, around 80% of which are singletons, and 3.4% rests with the top ten. This CDR3 is 13 amino acids long. The V and J ends lost 3 bases and 5 bases respectively, with 10 bases between them. Germline V gene lookup returns CDR1 MNHNS and CDR2 SASEGT. This TCR was recovered from a person aged 35 to 50 with breast cancer. The V gene is TRBV6-1, the J gene TRBJ2-5; maybe TRBD2 (5 bases). Source material: blood. The CDR3, as DNA: TGTGCCAGCAGTGACCGGGATCGGGAGACCCAGTACTTC. Encoded protein: CASSDRDRETQYF.